The sequence of this TCR beta chain was determined in a study of cytomegalovirus exposure and HLA in healthy donors. Both 60 Vbeta primers and 13 Jbeta primers went into the PCR. Profiled with immunoSEQ multiplex PCR; TCRdb holds only in-frame clones, not every one. The table lists around 150,000 clones, approximately 80% of them singletons, with 5% to 7.5% in the top ten. Trimming removed 4 bases from V and 1 base from J, with 12 bases in between. The CDR3 extends over 15 amino acids. Germline V CDR1 and CDR2: MDHEN, SYDVKM. The TCR originated in a man aged 45-60 years in good health and CMV-seropositive. This chain connects TRBV28 to TRBJ2-3; D unresolved. The specimen sequenced was PBMCs. CDR3 region: CASSSAESRTDTQYF. For the CDR3, the DNA is TGTGCCAGCAGTTCGGCGGAAAGCCGCACAGATACGCAGTATTTT.